Below are 26 T cell receptor beta chains sequenced from a single sample in a study of blood T cell repertoires in COVID-19. Assay: immunoSEQ multiplex PCR; the TCRdb copy retains only in-frame clones and omits some. The sample includes about 300,000 clones, about 91% of them seen just once. The specimen was peripheral blood. The receptors were sampled from a woman under 40 with COVID-19, enrolled during active disease.

The chain has TRBV2 and TRBJ2-3, with TRBD1 matching 11 bases. Losses at the gene ends were 6 bases for V and 4 bases for J; bases not matched to a gene: 3. This CDR3 is built from 14 residues. Germline lookup yields CDR1 SNHLY and CDR2 FYNNEI. The CDR3 nucleotides read TGTGCCAGCAGGGACAGGGGGCATGCAGATACGCAGTATTTT. It yields the protein CASRDRGHADTQYF.

V usage is TRBV15 and J usage is TRBJ1-2, with 9 bases lining up with TRBD1. Per the germline V gene, CDR1 is LNHNV and CDR2 is YYDKDF (reference sequence). V shed 4 bases and J 8 bases; nucleotides not matched to a gene: 11. This CDR3 region has 15 residues. The CDR3 loop reads CATSIKHRGRGGYTF. For the CDR3, the DNA is TGTGCCACCAGCATAAAGCACAGGGGGCGTGGGGGCTACACCTTC.

The chain recombines TRBV11-2 with TRBJ1-2; D ambiguous. The CDR3 sequence is 13 residues long. Germline V gene data show CDR1 as SGHAT and CDR2 as FQNNGV. V was shortened by 5 bases and J by 9 bases, with 16 bases between the two germline ends. Here the CDR3 reads CASSALGPGSYTF. Here the CDR3 DNA reads TGTGCCAGCAGCGCATTGGGCCCCGGGAGCTACACCTTC.

The chain links TRBV27 to TRBJ2-5; 7 positions match TRBD2. Germline V lookup: CDR1 MNHEY, CDR2 SMNVEV (reference sequence). There are 14 residues in the CDR3. V gave up 3 bases and J gave up 0 bases; unmatched junction bases: 1. CDR3 sequence: CASSFGTNQETQYF. CDR3 DNA: TGTGCCAGCAGTTTCGGGACTAACCAAGAGACCCAGTACTTC.

V gene TRBV15 combines with J gene TRBJ1-1; D ambiguous. This CDR3 has 19 amino acids. Germline V gene data show CDR1 as LNHNV and CDR2 as YYDKDF (reference sequence). The V end lost 1 base, the J end lost 0 bases, and 21 bases lay between the germline ends. The CDR3 sequence is CATSRVGLLAGRMNTEAFF. In nucleotides, the CDR3 is TGTGCCACCAGCAGAGTGGGCCTATTGGCTGGTAGAATGAACACTGAAGCTTTCTTT.

This clone occurred a few times. The chain recombines TRBV10-3 with TRBJ1-6; D gene uncertain. Trimming stripped 1 base from V and 15 bases from J, with 16 bases between. Germline assignment: CDR1 ENHRY and CDR2 SYGVKD. The length of the CDR3 is 14 residues. CDR3 sequence: CAISELKGGFRLHF. CDR3 nucleotide sequence: TGTGCCATCAGTGAGTTAAAGGGAGGGTTTCGCCTCCACTTT.

The chain uses TRBV2 and TRBJ1-5; D possibly corresponds to TRBD1 (5 bases). The germline V and J ends were trimmed by 2 bases and 4 bases, with 12 bases remaining between them. CDR3 length: 15 residues. Germline CDR1 is SNHLY and CDR2 is FYNNEI. The CDR3 sequence is CASSERGGANQPQHF. In DNA form, the CDR3 reads TGTGCCAGCAGTGAACGTGGCGGGGCAAATCAGCCCCAGCATTTT. Full variable domain (outside the CDR3, taken from reference TRBV2 and TRBJ1-5): EPEVTQTPSHQVTQMGQEVILRCVPISNHLYFYWYRQILGQKVEFLVSFYNNEISEKSEIFDDQFSVERPDGSNFTLKIRSTKLEDSAMYFCASSERGGANQPQHFGDGTRLSIL.

This chain joins TRBV14 and TRBJ2-5, with 9 positions matching TRBD1. Germline CDR1 is SGHDN and CDR2 is FVKESK. Unmatched junction bases numbered 5, after V lost 5 bases and J lost 4 bases. This CDR3 is 14 amino acids long. CDR3 DNA sequence: TGTGCCAGCAGCGTAACAGGGGGCTCAGAGACCCAGTACTTC. Protein product: CASSVTGGSETQYF. The full variable domain, completed using reference TRBV14 and TRBJ2-5, is EAGVTQFPSHSVIEKGQTVTLRCDPISGHDNLYWYRRVMGKEIKFLLHFVKESKQDESGMPNNRFLAERTGGTYSTLKVQPAELEDSGVYFCASSVTGGSETQYFGPGTRLLVL.

The genes are TRBV9 and TRBJ2-4; 9 bases agree with TRBD1. V was pared by 3 bases and J by 3 bases, with 16 bases of the junction left unmatched. The CDR3 totals 19 residues. Germline V CDR1 and CDR2: SGDLS, YYNGEE. CDR3 in DNA: TGTGCCAGCAGCGCCAGCTGGGAGGACAGGGGACGAGGCAAAAACATTCAGTACTTC. This encodes CASSASWEDRGRGKNIQYF.

The V call is TRBV6-1, the J call TRBJ2-5; a possible D gene is TRBD1 (6 bases). The CDR3 loop spans 15 amino acids. Trimming took off 0 bases at V and 2 bases at J, with 10 bases between the two ends. Germline V gene lookup returns CDR1 MNHNS and CDR2 SASEGT. CDR3 region: CASSEALGGQETQYF. Here the CDR3 DNA reads TGTGCCAGCAGTGAAGCGCTAGGGGGTCAAGAGACCCAGTACTTC.

Comment on this clone: Mismatch with germline at one junction end may stem from a read error. CDR3: CASRLVRGTDTQYF. CDR3 nucleotide sequence: TGTGCCAGCAGATTAGTGCGGGGCACAGATACGCAGTATTTT. This chain uses TRBV7-2 with TRBJ2-3, with D perhaps TRBD2 (5 bases). This CDR3 has 14 residues. Germline V lookup: CDR1 SGHTA, CDR2 FQGNSA.

The J gene is TRBJ1-1, the V gene TRBV3-1 (or the pseudogene TRBV3-2); D is perhaps TRBD1 (5 bases). Germline assignment: CDR1 LGHDT and CDR2 YNNKEL (reference sequence). Trimming removed 0 bases at V and 4 bases at J, with 12 bases between. The CDR3 runs to 15 residues. In DNA, the CDR3 is TGTGCCAGCAGCCAAGATCGGCCAGGGTCCACTGAAGCTTTCTTT. Translated, it gives CASSQDRPGSTEAFF.

The V and J genes are TRBV7-9 and TRBJ2-3; 7 bases map to TRBD2. The CDR3 contains 15 residues. Germline V gene data show CDR1 as SEHNR and CDR2 as FQNEAQ (reference sequence). V trimming: 2 bases; J trimming: 4 bases; junction bases outside the gene matches: 6. This CDR3 is CASSLFLGGSDTQYF. The CDR3 nucleotides are TGTGCCAGCAGCTTATTCCTCGGGGGGTCAGATACGCAGTATTTT.

This clone was seen more than once but under ten times. The V and J genes are TRBV28 and TRBJ1-1; D uncertain. V was trimmed by 9 bases and J by 0 bases, leaving 5 bases between them. This CDR3 contains 11 residues. CDR1 and CDR2 (germline): MDHEN, SYDVKM. CDR3 amino acids: CASRVNTEAFF. The CDR3 coding sequence is TGTGCCAGTAGAGTGAACACTGAAGCTTTCTTT.

The chain couples TRBV5-1 to TRBJ2-3, with D tentatively TRBD2 (5 bases). Germline CDR1 is SGHRS and CDR2 is YFSETQ. The ends were cut back, 2 bases at V and 1 base at J, with 14 bases in the middle. The CDR3 totals 16 residues. CDR3 loop: CASSLTAEKRTDTQYF. The CDR3 DNA reads TGCGCCAGCAGCTTAACAGCGGAAAAACGCACAGATACGCAGTATTTT. Using reference TRBV5-1 and TRBJ2-3 for the parts outside the CDR3, the full variable domain is KAGVTQTPRYLIKTRGQQVTLSCSPISGHRSVSWYQQTPGQGLQFLFEYFSETQRNKGNFPGRFSGRQFSNSRSEMNVSTLELGDSALYLCASSLTAEKRTDTQYFGPGTRLTVL.

The CDR3: CASSLRDSRNTEAFF. The CDR3 coding sequence is TGCGCCAGCAGCCTCCGGGACAGCAGGAACACTGAAGCTTTCTTT. The chain couples TRBV4-1 to TRBJ1-1, with 7 bases that match TRBD1. V was clipped by 4 bases and J by 1 base; unmatched bases: 6. This CDR3 is built from 15 residues. From germline, CDR1 is MGHRA and CDR2 YSYEKL.

This chain uses TRBV25-1 with TRBJ1-2, with a tentative D call TRBD1 (6 bases). The V end lost 1 base, the J end lost 3 bases, and 12 bases lay between the germline ends. Germline CDR1 reads MGHDK; CDR2 reads SYGVNS. The CDR3 is 15 amino acids. The CDR3 sequence: CASSESRGRDYGYTF. The CDR3 DNA is TGTGCCAGCAGTGAATCCAGGGGCAGGGACTATGGCTACACCTTC.

V is TRBV5-4 and J is TRBJ1-6; possibly TRBD1 for D (5 bases). Trimming left V 6 bases short and J 8 bases short, with 15 bases between. CDR3 size: 14 residues. CDR1 and CDR2 from the germline V gene are SGHNT and YYREEE (reference sequence). CDR3 residues: CASTWGTPDSPLHF. The CDR3 DNA reads TGTGCCAGCACCTGGGGGACTCCAGATTCACCCCTCCACTTT.

This sequence joins TRBV12-3 or TRBV12-4 and TRBJ2-5; unclear D gene. V lost 2 bases and J 2 bases, leaving 3 bases between the germline ends. CDR3 length: 12 amino acids. CDR3 amino acids: CASSLRQETQYF. The CDR3, as DNA: TGTGCCAGCAGTTTACGGCAAGAGACCCAGTACTTC.

In its sample, this clone was seen a few times. The gene calls are TRBV13 and TRBJ1-4; 11 bases line up with TRBD1. The CDR3 has 14 amino acids. Germline V gene sequence: CDR1 PRHDT, CDR2 FYEKMQ (reference sequence). V gave up 5 bases and J gave up 7 bases; unmatched junction bases: 3. The DNA for the CDR3 is TGTGCCAGCAGCCGGGACAGGGGGTCTGAAAAACTGTTTTTT. Translation gives CASSRDRGSEKLFF.

The genes are TRBV12-5 and TRBJ1-1; 7 nucleotides align to TRBD1. CDR3 size: 14 residues. With 7 bases clipped from V and 0 bases from J, the junction kept 5 bases outside the gene matches. Germline V CDR1 and CDR2: LGHNT, FRNRAP. As DNA, the CDR3 is TGTGCTAGTGCCCCAGGGACAGTGAACACTGAAGCTTTCTTT. Encoded protein: CASAPGTVNTEAFF.

V and J are TRBV27 and TRBJ2-7; D call uncertain. Trimming removed 2 bases from V and 4 bases from J, with 9 bases in between. The CDR3 totals 13 residues. CDR1 is MNHEY, CDR2 SMNVEV, per germline (reference sequence). The CDR3 DNA reads as TGTGCCAGCAGTTTAAGCAGGAATTACGAGCAGTACGTC. This codes for CASSLSRNYEQYV.

The chain recombines TRBV10-1 with TRBJ1-1; D possibly corresponds to TRBD1 (5 bases). Germline V gene sequence: CDR1 WNHNN, CDR2 SYGVQD (reference sequence). This CDR3 comprises 13 residues. Trimming pared 6 bases from V and 0 bases from J, leaving 8 bases between. The CDR3 loop is CASRWDLNTEAFF. CDR3 DNA sequence: TGCGCCAGCAGGTGGGACTTGAACACTGAAGCTTTCTTT.

This clone was observed a single time. The V gene is TRBV2, the J gene TRBJ2-7, with TRBD2 matching 8 bases. The ends lost 7 bases at V and 0 bases at J; junction bases unmatched: 8. The CDR3 totals 15 residues. The V gene's germline CDR1 is SNHLY and CDR2 FYNNEI. The CDR3 nucleotides read TGTGCCAGCACAACGGGGGGGAGCCTCTCCTACGAGCAGTACTTC. Its protein is CASTTGGSLSYEQYF. Looking up the rest from reference TRBV2 and TRBJ2-7 gives the full variable domain: EPEVTQTPSHQVTQMGQEVILRCVPISNHLYFYWYRQILGQKVEFLVSFYNNEISEKSEIFDDQFSVERPDGSNFTLKIRSTKLEDSAMYFCASTTGGSLSYEQYFGPGTRLTVT.

The chain employs TRBV5-4 and TRBJ1-2; 9 bases are shared with TRBD1. V gave up 3 bases and J gave up 8 bases; unmatched junction bases: 5. The CDR3 is made up of 13 amino acids. The germline CDR1 and CDR2 sequences are SGHNT and YYREEE (reference sequence). Here the CDR3 reads CASSWTGEMGYTF. In nucleotides, the CDR3 is TGTGCCAGCAGCTGGACAGGGGAAATGGGCTACACCTTC. Together with reference TRBV5-4 and TRBJ1-2, the CDR3 gives the full variable domain: ETGVTQSPTHLIKTRGQQVTLRCSSQSGHNTVSWYQQALGQGPQFIFQYYREEENGRGNFPPRFSGLQFPNYSSELNVNALELDDSALYLCASSWTGEMGYTFGSGTRLTVV.

V is TRBV6-2 or TRBV6-3 and J is TRBJ1-3; D remains unclear. Germline V gene sequence: CDR1 MNHEY, CDR2 SVGEGT. Between the trimmed V and J ends, which lost 6 bases and 4 bases, there was a span of 7 bases. The CDR3 loop spans 12 amino acids. The CDR3 loop is CASSPTGNTIYF. The CDR3 region has the DNA TGTGCCAGCAGCCCGACAGGAAACACCATATATTTT.